This T cell receptor beta chain appears in the sequencing data of a study of vaccination and CD4 T cells after COVID-19. The treatment denotes: roughly ten-day PBMC culture with coronavirus spike peptide pools or control peptides (ViraFEST assay). This clonotype was found a few times. Its antigen remains unknown. With the Oncomine TCR Beta short-read assay, DNA from cultured CD4+ T cells was sequenced. TCRdb reprocessed the PCR reads with MiXCR, giving one entry per CDR3 protein. The data hold under 25,000 distinct CDR3 sequences, with approximately 27% observed a single time. Input material: cultured CD4+ T cells from blood. The sequence was obtained from a human donor with COVID-19.

The CDR3, as DNA: TGTGCCAGCAGCTTAAGGGACAGGGGGCATTCACCCCTCCACTTT. This sequence encodes CASSLRDRGHSPLHF. This chain uses TRBV7-9 with TRBJ1-6; 12 bases line up with TRBD1. The CDR3 is 15 amino acids. Germline trimming cut 2 bases from V and 8 bases from J; bases unmatched to any gene: 1. Germline loops: CDR1 SEHNR, CDR2 FQNEAQ (reference sequence). The full variable domain, rest sourced from reference TRBV7-9 and TRBJ1-6, is DTGVSQNPRHKITKRGQNVTFRCDPISEHNRLYWYRQTLGQGPEFLTYFQNEAQLEKSRLLSDRFSAERPKGSFSTLEIQRTEQGDSAMYLCASSLRDRGHSPLHFGNGTRLTVT.